The clone carrying this TCR beta chain appeared a single time. The CDR3 consists of 16 residues. Looked up from germline, CDR1 is LNHNV and CDR2 is YYDKDF (reference sequence). V trimming: 0 bases; J trimming: 6 bases; junction bases outside the gene matches: 8. These data are taken from a study of blood T cell repertoires in COVID-19. The overall study: Nucleic acid was either cDNA or gDNA, and it came from T cells, B-cell-depleted T cells, or PBMCs.

Profiled with immunoSEQ multiplex PCR; TCRdb holds only in-frame clones, not every one. The sample has approximately 36,000 clones; roughly 80% are singletons. The clonotype originates from a man in his sixties with COVID-19, enrolled during active disease. The sequencing sample was made of peripheral blood. The genes are TRBV15 and TRBJ2-1, with 7 bases aligning to TRBD1. CDR3 amino acids: CATSRERTGKSNEQFF. CDR3 in DNA: TGTGCCACCAGCAGAGAGCGGACAGGTAAATCCAATGAGCAGTTCTTC.